This T cell receptor (beta chain) emerged from a study of blood T cell repertoires in COVID-19. Turning to the study itself: T cells, B-cell-depleted T cells, or PBMCs provided the cDNA or gDNA that served as material.

CDR3 length: 18 amino acids. Profiling relied on immunoSEQ multiplex PCR, and the TCRdb table lists in-frame clones only, not all of them. This table holds roughly 200,000 clones, around nine tenths found once. Material: peripheral blood. The clonotype comes from a woman under 30 who had recovered from COVID-19. The V call is TRBV12-2, the J call TRBJ1-3. TRBV12-2 is a pseudogene. CDR3 amino acids: CASRPKGAGVVRRDTIYF. CDR3 DNA sequence: TGTGCAAGTCGCCCAAAGGGAGCGGGGGTAGTTAGAAGGGACACCATATATTTT.